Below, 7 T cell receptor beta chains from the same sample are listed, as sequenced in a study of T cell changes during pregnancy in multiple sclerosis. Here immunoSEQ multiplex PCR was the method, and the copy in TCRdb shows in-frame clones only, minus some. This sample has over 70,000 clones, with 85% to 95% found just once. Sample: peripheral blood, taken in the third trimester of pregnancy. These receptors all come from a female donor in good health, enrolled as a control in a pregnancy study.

The CDR3: CASSLQGSEETQYF. In DNA form, the CDR3 reads TGTGCCAGCAGCTTGCAGGGCTCTGAAGAGACCCAGTACTTC. The chain carries TRBV5-4 and TRBJ2-5, with D possibly TRBD1 on 5 matching bases. Trimming removed 1 base at V and 3 bases at J, with 10 bases between. CDR1 and CDR2 from the germline V gene are SGHNT and YYREEE (reference sequence). The CDR3 is 14 amino acids.

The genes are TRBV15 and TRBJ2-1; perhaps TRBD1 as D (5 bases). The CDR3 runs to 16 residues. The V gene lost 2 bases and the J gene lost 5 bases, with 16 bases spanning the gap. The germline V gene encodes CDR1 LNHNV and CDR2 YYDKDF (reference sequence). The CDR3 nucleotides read TGTGCCACCAGCAGACATAAAGGAGACAGAAACAATGAGCAGTTCTTC. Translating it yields CATSRHKGDRNNEQFF.

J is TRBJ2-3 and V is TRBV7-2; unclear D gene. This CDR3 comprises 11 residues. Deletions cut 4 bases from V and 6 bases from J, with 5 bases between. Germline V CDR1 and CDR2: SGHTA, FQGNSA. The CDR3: CASSYYDTQYF. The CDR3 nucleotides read TGTGCCAGCAGCTACTATGATACGCAGTATTTT. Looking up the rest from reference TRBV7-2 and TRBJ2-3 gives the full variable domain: GAGVSQSPSNKVTEKGKDVELRCDPISGHTALYWYRQSLGQGLEFLIYFQGNSAPDKSGLPSDRFSAERTGGSVSTLTIQRTQQEDSAVYLCASSYYDTQYFGPGTRLTVL.

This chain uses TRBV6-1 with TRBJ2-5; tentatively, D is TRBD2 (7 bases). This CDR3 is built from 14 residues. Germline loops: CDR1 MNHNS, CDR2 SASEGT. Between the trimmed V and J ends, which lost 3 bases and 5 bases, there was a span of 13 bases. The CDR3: CASSEGGARETQYF. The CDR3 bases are TGTGCCAGCAGTGAGGGGGGGGCTCGGGAGACCCAGTACTTC.

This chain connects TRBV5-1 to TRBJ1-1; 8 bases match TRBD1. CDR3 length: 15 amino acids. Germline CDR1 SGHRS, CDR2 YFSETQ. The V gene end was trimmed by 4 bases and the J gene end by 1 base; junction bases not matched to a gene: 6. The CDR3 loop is CASSAEGTGNTEAFF. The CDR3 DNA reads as TGCGCCAGCAGCGCAGAGGGGACAGGGAACACTGAAGCTTTCTTT.

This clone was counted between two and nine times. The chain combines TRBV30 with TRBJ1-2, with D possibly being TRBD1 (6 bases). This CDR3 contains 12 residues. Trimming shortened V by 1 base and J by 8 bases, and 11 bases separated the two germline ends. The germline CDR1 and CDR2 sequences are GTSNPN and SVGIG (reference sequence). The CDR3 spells CAWSDRGGGYTF. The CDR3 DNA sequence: TGTGCCTGGAGTGACAGAGGGGGAGGCTACACCTTC.

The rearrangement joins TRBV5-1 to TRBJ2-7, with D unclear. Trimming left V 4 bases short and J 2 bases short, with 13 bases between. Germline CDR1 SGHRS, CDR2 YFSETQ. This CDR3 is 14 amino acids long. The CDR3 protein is CASSLVEKPYEQYF. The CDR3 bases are TGCGCCAGCAGCCTCGTTGAGAAGCCCTACGAGCAGTACTTC.